What follows is one TCR beta chain and its context. Its recognized antigen is unknown. One base away there is no much larger clone; base qualities are not given. All donors were healthy Caucasians. The twin cohort comprised three pairs of female monozygotic twins, all aged roughly 18 to 29 years. RNA for TCR libraries was isolated from peripheral blood mononuclear cells. This entry comes from a study of identical twins (dated by TCRdb to about 2016). At the level of the whole study: TCR alpha and beta repertoires from monozygotic twins, unrelated adults of various ages and cord blood were deep-sequenced to test whether fetal clonotypes persist. To rule out contamination, the twin experiments were replicated at different times with different library preparation protocols.

Beyond this particular receptor, the publication reports: Out-of-frame TCR alpha sequences shared between twins showed an excess of low generation-probability sequences compared with coincidental sharing between unrelated individuals. Because the same donors could not be followed over many years, the conclusions relied on cross-sectional statistical analysis. Invariant T cells such as MAIT and iNKT could partly confound zero-insertion analyses, although diverse VJ usage argued against such confounding for most clonotypes. Recombination models systematically underestimated out-of-frame TCR alpha sharing in monozygotic twins but agreed with sharing between unrelated individuals. Fewer insertions were carried by abundant cord blood beta clonotypes; a weaker similar trend was observed in young adult naive repertoires, while no such trend was observed in memory repertoires. In beta out-of-frame sequences, excess twin sharing was weaker, because having fewer shared sequences lowered the signal-to-noise ratio.

In the germline V gene, CDR1 corresponds to MDHEN and CDR2 to SYDVKM. There are 11 amino acids in the CDR3, from cysteine to phenylalanine inclusive. The sequence is cut down to CDR3 DNA, 33 bases in frame from base 1. The protocol used for the library was 5' RACE. Sequencer: Illumina HiSeq 2000. Template switching introduced a universal primer binding site; the final cDNA contained a unique molecular identifier, enabling accurate counting of TCR cDNA molecules. Specific primers in the conserved constant-segment region were used to synthesize first-strand cDNA for TCR alpha and beta chains. To control for contamination, every cDNA library carried two barcodes: a SMART-Mk sample barcode plus Illumina barcodes. Two successive PCR steps introduced TruSeq adapter sequences along with Illumina sample barcodes. The Illumina HiSeq platform was used with custom primers to sequence TCR alpha and beta cDNA libraries. Under the source paper's analysis protocol: MiGEC was used to process raw reads and extract unique molecular identifiers, and MiXCR was used to find CDR3 positions. Recombination models were inferred per individual with the repgenHMM and IGoR tools using an EM algorithm. Shared clonotype analysis was performed with the tcR package in R, normalizing sharing by the product of cloneset sizes. To study raw recombination without the effects of thymic and clonal selection, out-of-frame nonproductive sequences were analyzed. TCRdb reran the public reads through fastp at Q25 and MiXCR, keeping productive beta chains. Records with the same CDR3 protein are collapsed into one entry carrying the most frequent genes and DNA. The V and J calls were determined by TCRdb, not by the authors. Across this sample there are roughly 690,000 distinct CDR3 sequences, with 20% to 25% seen only once. In total, the top ten clones hold roughly 4% of the sample.

The sample was also reused in another study, on T cells expressing NK-cell markers. Looking at the second paper: In sorted CD3+CD56+NKG2C+, CD3+CD56+NKG2C- and CD3+CD56-NKG2C+ T-cell subsets from several donors, TCR beta-chain repertoires were profiled. Of the eight sequenced donors, seven were found to be HCMV-seropositive and one was found to be HCMV-seronegative. To restrict sorting to alphabetaTCR-expressing T cells, an anti-gammadeltaTCR antibody was added in several experiments. For over five donors, the dominant CD3+CD56+NKG2C+ clonotypes were among the top 10 CD8+ clonotypes and accounted for about 1.0-8% of CD8+ T cells. Those dominant clonotypes were again the most abundant among CD3+CD56-NKG2C+ cells in a few donors, at roughly 28.3-65%. Whether the expanded NKG2C-expressing T cell clones were specific for HCMV antigens was left unclear. All eight donors whose samples were sequenced were randomly selected healthy volunteers, three of them men and five women. To determine HCMV serostatus, a commercial ELISA kit was used to detect HCMV-specific IgG in serum. For about six donors, bulk peripheral blood T-cell repertoires were additionally sequenced from unsorted PBMC. MIGEC was used to demultiplex reads and group reads by UMI, and MiTCR was used to assemble and quantify clonotypes. Only TCR cDNA sequences supported by at least two reads were kept to exclude erroneous sequences. The tcR package was used for downstream repertoire analysis, and clonotypes were matched across fractions by CDR3 nucleotide sequence plus V segment. VDJmatch was used to annotate antigen specificity against VDJdb, with one amino acid substitution in CDR3 permitted.

Input material: PBMCs. This receptor was identified in a young woman in good health. The chain employs TRBV28 and TRBJ2-3; matching of 6 bases hints at TRBD1 as the D gene. The CDR3 amino acid sequence is: CATGGFDTQYF. The nucleotide sequence reads as follows: TGTGCGACAGGCGGATTCGATACGCAGTATTTT.